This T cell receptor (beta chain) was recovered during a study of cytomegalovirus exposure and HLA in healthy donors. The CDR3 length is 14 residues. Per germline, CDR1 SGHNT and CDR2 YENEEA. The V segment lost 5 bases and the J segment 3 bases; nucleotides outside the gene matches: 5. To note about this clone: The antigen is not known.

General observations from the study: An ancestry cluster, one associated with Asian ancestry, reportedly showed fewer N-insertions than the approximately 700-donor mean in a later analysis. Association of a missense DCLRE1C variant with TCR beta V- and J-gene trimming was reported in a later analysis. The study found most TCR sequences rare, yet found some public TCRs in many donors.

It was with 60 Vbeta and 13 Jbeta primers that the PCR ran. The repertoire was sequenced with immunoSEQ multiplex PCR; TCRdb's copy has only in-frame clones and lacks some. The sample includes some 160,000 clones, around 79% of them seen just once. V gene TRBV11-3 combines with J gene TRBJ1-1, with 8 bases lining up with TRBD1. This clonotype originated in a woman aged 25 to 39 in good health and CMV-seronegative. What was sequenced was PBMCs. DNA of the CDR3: TGTGCCAGCAGCGTCGGGACAGGCCACACTGAAGCTTTCTTT. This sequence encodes CASSVGTGHTEAFF.